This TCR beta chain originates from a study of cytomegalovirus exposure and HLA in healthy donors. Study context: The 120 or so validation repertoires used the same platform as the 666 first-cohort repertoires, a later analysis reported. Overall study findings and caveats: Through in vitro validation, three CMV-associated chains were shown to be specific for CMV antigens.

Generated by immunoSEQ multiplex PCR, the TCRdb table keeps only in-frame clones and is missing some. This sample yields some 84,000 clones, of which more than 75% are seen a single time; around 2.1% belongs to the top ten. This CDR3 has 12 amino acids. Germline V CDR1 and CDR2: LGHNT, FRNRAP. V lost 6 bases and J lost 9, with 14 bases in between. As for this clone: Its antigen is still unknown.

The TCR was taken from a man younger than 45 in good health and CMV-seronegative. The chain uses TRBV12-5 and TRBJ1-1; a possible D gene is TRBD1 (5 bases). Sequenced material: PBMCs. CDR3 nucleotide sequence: TGTGCTAGTGGCCCGGGGGGGAACCAAGCTTTCTTT. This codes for CASGPGGNQAFF.